The 11 T cell receptor beta chains below come from one sample, sequenced in a study of blood T cell repertoires in COVID-19. The repertoire was sequenced with immunoSEQ multiplex PCR; TCRdb's copy has only in-frame clones and lacks some. The sample contains roughly 27,000 clones, around 87% of which appear only once. The source material was peripheral blood. These receptors were taken from a human donor in a cohort sampled during active COVID-19.

This chain connects TRBV7-9 to TRBJ2-6, with no clear D. From germline, CDR1 is SEHNR and CDR2 FQNEAQ (reference sequence). The CDR3 has 18 amino acids. V lost 5 bases and J lost 2, with 19 bases in between. The CDR3 region has the DNA TGTGCCAGCAGCCCCGCCGAAAAAGCCTTTGCTGGGGCCAACGTCCTGACTTTC. Protein product: CASSPAEKAFAGANVLTF.

This chain connects TRBV2 to TRBJ2-1; TRBD1 might be the D (5 bases). The germline V gene encodes CDR1 SNHLY and CDR2 FYNNEI. This CDR3 comprises 17 residues. V was shortened by 2 bases and J by 4 bases, with 18 bases between the two germline ends. The CDR3 reads CASSENKGPGWYNEQFF. The CDR3 nucleotides read TGTGCCAGCAGTGAAAACAAGGGGCCCGGGTGGTACAATGAGCAGTTCTTC.

This rearrangement joins TRBV9 to TRBJ2-2, with D tentatively TRBD2 (6 bases). From germline, CDR1 is SGDLS and CDR2 YYNGEE. The CDR3 sequence is 15 residues long. Trimming removed 2 bases from V and 5 bases from J, with 13 bases in between. The CDR3 here is CASSVIGGWTGELFF. CDR3 nucleotides: TGTGCCAGCAGCGTTATCGGGGGTTGGACCGGGGAGCTGTTTTTT.

This chain uses TRBV7-2 with TRBJ1-3; D is ambiguous. The CDR3 extends over 13 amino acids. The V and J ends lost 2 bases and 4 bases respectively, with 6 bases between them. Germline V gives CDR1 SGHTA, CDR2 FQGNSA. CDR3 loop: CASSLSAGNTIYF. CDR3 bases: TGTGCCAGCAGCTTAAGCGCAGGAAACACCATATATTTT.

The J gene is TRBJ1-5, the V gene TRBV28; 9 bases agree with TRBD1. The V and J ends lost 8 bases and 5 bases, in that order; junction bases with no gene match: 7. The CDR3 extends over 14 amino acids. Germline V gene sequence: CDR1 MDHEN, CDR2 SYDVKM. CDR3 nucleotides: TGTGCCAGCGGGGCGGGACAGGGTCATCAGCCCCAGCATTTT. It yields the protein CASGAGQGHQPQHF.

The V and J genes are TRBV6-5 and TRBJ2-5, with 7 bases fitting TRBD2. TRBJ2-7 matches the DNA end more closely, so the J call is doubtful. Germline values: CDR1 MNHEY, CDR2 SVGAGI. The CDR3 sequence is 14 residues long. The CDR3 DNA is TGTGCCAGCAGCTCAGATGGGAGGGGCTACGAGCAGTACTTC. Its translation is CASSSDGRGYEQYF.

The chain has TRBV3-1 (or the pseudogene TRBV3-2) and TRBJ1-1; D is undetermined. This CDR3 is built from 14 residues. CDR1 LGHDT and CDR2 YNNKEL come from the germline V gene (reference sequence). Trimming left V 4 bases short and J 4 bases short, with 13 bases between. CDR3 loop: CASSLGLRGTEAFF. The CDR3 DNA is TGTGCCAGCAGCCTCGGGCTTCGGGGCACTGAAGCTTTCTTT.

The chain combines TRBV19 with TRBJ1-2, with 9 bases fitting TRBD1. The CDR3 loop spans 14 amino acids. Trimming removed 1 base from V and 6 bases from J; junction bases left unmatched: 3. Germline values: CDR1 LNHDA, CDR2 SQIVND (reference sequence). CDR3 region: CASSIARTGDGYTF. The CDR3 DNA sequence: TGTGCCAGTAGTATAGCCCGGACAGGGGATGGCTACACCTTC.

The chain links TRBV6-6 to TRBJ2-7; 8 positions agree with TRBD2. Looked up from germline, CDR1 is MNHNY and CDR2 is SVGAGI (reference sequence). The J segment lost 6 bases and the V segment lost 6 bases, leaving 10 bases of the junction unmatched. CDR3 length: 14 residues. CDR3 sequence reads: CASSPAGGIREQYF. DNA of the CDR3: TGTGCCAGCAGCCCGGCGGGGGGCATCCGCGAGCAGTACTTC.

CDR3 loop: CASTPGGFSSRPLHF. The CDR3 nucleotides are TGTGCCAGCACCCCGGGGGGTTTCTCATCCCGACCCCTCCACTTT. V gene TRBV27 combines with J gene TRBJ1-6; D possibly corresponds to TRBD1 (5 bases). V was trimmed by 7 bases and J by 12 bases, leaving 22 bases between them. CDR1 is MNHEY, CDR2 SMNVEV, per germline (reference sequence). The CDR3 loop spans 15 amino acids.

The chain has TRBV7-6 and TRBJ1-4; D call uncertain. The germline CDR1 and CDR2 sequences are SGHVS and FNYEAQ. The CDR3 runs to 15 residues. The germline V and J ends were trimmed by 5 bases and 7 bases, with 17 bases remaining between them. The CDR3 sequence: CASSPNNGMGEKLFF. As DNA, the CDR3 is TGTGCCAGCAGCCCAAACAACGGGATGGGTGAAAAACTGTTTTTT.